A single sample is the source of the 16 T cell receptor beta chains below, sequenced in a study of control samples from healthy donors and cancer patients. Measured with immunoSEQ multiplex PCR; TCRdb has only the in-frame clones, and not every one. The repertoire includes 200,000 or so clones, 85% to 95% of them detected once, and about 1.4% sits in the top ten. Sample: blood. Receptors were obtained from a man aged 50-59 years in good health.

Regarding this clone: Germline is not matched at one junction end, which may reflect a read error. This chain joins TRBV28 and TRBJ2-3; D not resolved. Germline CDR1 reads MDHEN; CDR2 reads SYDVKM. There are 15 residues in the CDR3. The CDR3 DNA sequence: TGTGCCAGCAGTCTATGGGTTGGGGGCACAGATACGCAGTATTTT. This sequence encodes CASSLWVGGTDTQYF.

This clone is a singleton in its sample. The genes are TRBV24-1 and TRBJ2-1; tentatively, D is TRBD1 (7 bases). CDR1 KGHDR and CDR2 SFDVKD come from the germline V gene. Trimming took off 7 bases at V and 9 bases at J, with 18 bases between the two ends. CDR3 length equals 14 residues. DNA for the CDR3: TGTGCCACCAGGCCGGCAGGGGGGACGGGTGAGCAGTTCTTC. Protein: CATRPAGGTGEQFF.

The chain links TRBV13 to TRBJ2-3; 10 nucleotides agree with TRBD2. The CDR3 length is 15 residues. Unmatched junction bases numbered 3, after V lost 0 bases and J lost 6 bases. The germline CDR1 and CDR2 sequences are PRHDT and FYEKMQ (reference sequence). CDR3 protein: CASSLGATSGDTQYF. The CDR3 DNA reads TGTGCCAGCAGCTTAGGAGCGACTAGCGGGGATACGCAGTATTTT.

The genes are TRBV20-1 and TRBJ1-2, with 9 bases that match TRBD1. This CDR3 is built from 14 residues. Trimming took 3 bases from V and 8 from J; bases not matched to a gene: 10. The germline gives CDR1 DFQATT, CDR2 SNEGSKA (reference sequence). The CDR3 loop reads CSASVQGAKGGYTF. As DNA, the CDR3 is TGCAGTGCTAGTGTACAGGGGGCCAAGGGCGGCTACACCTTC.

The chain uses TRBV5-6 and TRBJ2-7, with D perhaps TRBD1 or TRBD2 (6 bases each). Germline lookup yields CDR1 SGHDT and CDR2 YYEEEE. Trimming took 2 bases from V and 7 from J, leaving 13 bases between them. This CDR3 is 13 amino acids long. The CDR3 sequence is CASSFWGAGEQYF. The CDR3 DNA reads as TGTGCCAGCAGCTTTTGGGGGGCCGGAGAGCAGTACTTC.

This clone was counted a single time. The chain has TRBV5-4 and TRBJ1-6; 10 bases fit TRBD1. The length of the CDR3 is 15 residues. The germline CDR1 and CDR2 sequences are SGHNT and YYREEE (reference sequence). The V gene end was trimmed by 1 base and the J gene end by 9 bases; junction bases not matched to a gene: 4. CDR3 amino acids: CASSLSGTGVSPLHF. The DNA of the CDR3 is TGTGCCAGCAGCTTGTCCGGGACAGGGGTTTCACCCCTCCACTTT.

The chain is built from TRBV6-1 and TRBJ2-3; D is perhaps TRBD2 (6 bases). This CDR3 has 16 residues. CDR1 MNHNS and CDR2 SASEGT come from the germline V gene. Deletions cut 4 bases from V and 3 bases from J, with 17 bases between. CDR3 nucleotides: TGTGCCAGCAGTGTCGGCCCTCAGGAGGGAACAGATACGCAGTATTTT. This gives the protein CASSVGPQEGTDTQYF.

This clone was recorded only once. This chain uses TRBV28 with TRBJ1-4; 10 bases align to TRBD1. The CDR3 runs to 14 residues. V was clipped by 6 bases and J by 7 bases; unmatched bases: 5. Germline V gene sequence: CDR1 MDHEN, CDR2 SYDVKM. In nucleotides, the CDR3 is TGTGCCAGCAGGCCCGGACAGGGGGGTGAAAAACTGTTTTTT. Residues: CASRPGQGGEKLFF. Supplemented by reference TRBV28 and TRBJ1-4, the full variable domain reads DVKVTQSSRYLVKRTGEKVFLECVQDMDHENMFWYRQDPGLGLRLIYFSYDVKMKEKGDIPEGYSVSREKKERFSLILESASTNQTSMYLCASRPGQGGEKLFFGSGTQLSVL.

The chain joins TRBV6-4 to TRBJ2-3, with D tentatively TRBD1 (6 bases). This CDR3 is built from 15 residues. Germline V gene sequence: CDR1 MRHNA, CDR2 SNTAGT. Trimming removed 3 bases at V and 0 bases at J, with 10 bases between. CDR3 bases: TGTGCCAGCAGTGAAACGACAGGCAGCACAGATACGCAGTATTTT. Residues: CASSETTGSTDTQYF.

The chain joins TRBV9 to TRBJ2-3; D may be TRBD2 (5 bases). V lost 2 bases to trimming and J lost 0 bases, with 13 bases between them. The CDR3 totals 16 residues. The V gene's germline CDR1 is SGDLS and CDR2 YYNGEE. The CDR3 reads CASSVLSGSSTDTQYF. In nucleotides, the CDR3 is TGTGCCAGCAGCGTTTTATCGGGGTCTAGCACAGATACGCAGTATTTT.

This sequence joins TRBV28 and TRBJ1-2; D not certain. Germline-derived CDR1 and CDR2 are MDHEN and SYDVKM. Trimming took 5 bases from V and 3 from J, leaving 13 bases between them. This CDR3 has 14 amino acids. The CDR3 DNA follows: TGTGCCAGCAGTGCCGGACCTACCTACTATGGCTACACCTTC. As protein: CASSAGPTYYGYTF.

CDR3 nucleotide sequence: TGTGCCAGCAGACCTGGACTAGCGTTCGATGAGCAGTTCTTC. As protein: CASRPGLAFDEQFF. The V and J genes are TRBV6-2 or TRBV6-3 and TRBJ2-1, with TRBD2 matching over 9 bases. J lost 8 bases, V lost 6 bases, and 8 bases had no gene match. This CDR3 region has 14 residues. Germline CDR1 reads MNHEY; CDR2 reads SVGEGT.

V and J are TRBV20-1 and TRBJ2-3; the D gene is possibly TRBD2 (7 bases). Germline CDR1 DFQATT, CDR2 SNEGSKA (reference sequence). The CDR3 consists of 15 residues. V was pared by 3 bases and J by 5 bases, with 18 bases between. The CDR3 protein is CSASAVAGARDTQYF. The CDR3, as DNA: TGCAGTGCTAGTGCTGTTGCGGGGGCAAGAGATACGCAGTATTTT.

J is TRBJ1-1 and V is TRBV18; D not certain. Germline loops: CDR1 KGHSH, CDR2 LQKENI. V was shortened by 5 bases and J by 2 bases, with 12 bases between the two germline ends. This CDR3 has 14 amino acids. CDR3 protein: CASSFTGLNTEAFF. CDR3 bases: TGTGCCAGCTCATTCACCGGACTCAACACTGAAGCTTTCTTT.

This chain connects TRBV6-2 or TRBV6-3 to TRBJ2-7; D possibly corresponds to TRBD2 (5 bases). The V end lost 4 bases, the J end lost 4 bases, and 8 bases lay between the germline ends. CDR1 and CDR2 from the germline V gene are MNHEY and SVGEGT. The CDR3 has 12 residues. The CDR3 loop reads CASSFTRYEQYF. The CDR3 nucleotides read TGTGCCAGCAGTTTCACTAGGTACGAGCAGTACTTC.

V is TRBV28 and J is TRBJ1-1; 9 bases match TRBD1. Germline V lookup: CDR1 MDHEN, CDR2 SYDVKM. The CDR3 length is 15 residues. V trimming: 1 base; J trimming: 8 bases; junction bases outside the gene matches: 8. The CDR3 is CASSLLDRGTNEAFF. Here the CDR3 DNA reads TGTGCCAGCAGTTTATTAGACAGGGGGACGAACGAAGCTTTCTTT.